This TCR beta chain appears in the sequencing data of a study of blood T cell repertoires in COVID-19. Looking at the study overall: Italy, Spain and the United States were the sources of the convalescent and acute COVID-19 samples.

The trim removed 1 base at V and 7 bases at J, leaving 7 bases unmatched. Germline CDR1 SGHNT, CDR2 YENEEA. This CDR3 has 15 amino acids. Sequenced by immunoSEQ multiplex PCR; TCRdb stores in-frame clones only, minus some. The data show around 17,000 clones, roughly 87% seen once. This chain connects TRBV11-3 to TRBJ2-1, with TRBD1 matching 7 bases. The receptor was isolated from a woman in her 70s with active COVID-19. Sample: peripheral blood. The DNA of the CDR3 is TGTGCCAGCAGCTTAGGGGGGACAGAGCTTAATGAGCAGTTCTTC. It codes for CASSLGGTELNEQFF.